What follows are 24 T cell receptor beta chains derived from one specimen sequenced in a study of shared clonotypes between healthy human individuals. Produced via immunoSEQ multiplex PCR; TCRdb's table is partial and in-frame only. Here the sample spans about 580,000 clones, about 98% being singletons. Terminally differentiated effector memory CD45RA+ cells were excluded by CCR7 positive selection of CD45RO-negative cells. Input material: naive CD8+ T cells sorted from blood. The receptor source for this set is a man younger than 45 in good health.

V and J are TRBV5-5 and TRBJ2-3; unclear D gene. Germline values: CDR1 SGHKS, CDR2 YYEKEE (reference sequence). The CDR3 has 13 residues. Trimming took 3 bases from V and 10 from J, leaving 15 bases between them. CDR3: CASSSPGEGSQYF. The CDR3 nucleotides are TGTGCCAGCAGCTCGCCCGGAGAAGGATCGCAGTATTTT.

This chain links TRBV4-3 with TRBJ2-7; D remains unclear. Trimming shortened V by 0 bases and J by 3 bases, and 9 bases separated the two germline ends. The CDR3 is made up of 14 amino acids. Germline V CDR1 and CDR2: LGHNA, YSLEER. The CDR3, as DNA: TGCGCCAGCAGCCAAGAGGGGTATGGCTACGAGCAGTACTTC. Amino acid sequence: CASSQEGYGYEQYF.

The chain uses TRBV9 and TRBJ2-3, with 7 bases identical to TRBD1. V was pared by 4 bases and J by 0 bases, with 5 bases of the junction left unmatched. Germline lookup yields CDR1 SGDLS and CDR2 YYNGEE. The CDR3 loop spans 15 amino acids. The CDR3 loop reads CASSTRTGSTDTQYF. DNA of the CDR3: TGTGCCAGCAGCACACGGACAGGAAGCACAGATACGCAGTATTTT.

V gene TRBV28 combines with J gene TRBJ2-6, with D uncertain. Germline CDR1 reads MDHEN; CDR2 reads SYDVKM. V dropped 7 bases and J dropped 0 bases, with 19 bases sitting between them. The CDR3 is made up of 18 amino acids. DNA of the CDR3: TGTGCCAGCACATTTCTCGGAGCCGAAACCTCTGGGGCCAACGTCCTGACTTTC. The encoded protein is CASTFLGAETSGANVLTF.

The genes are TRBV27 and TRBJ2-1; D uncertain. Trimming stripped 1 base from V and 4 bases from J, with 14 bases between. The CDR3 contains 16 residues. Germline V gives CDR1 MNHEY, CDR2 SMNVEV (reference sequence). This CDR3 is CASSLFRGDGYNEQFF. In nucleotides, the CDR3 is TGTGCCAGCAGTTTATTCCGCGGTGATGGATACAATGAGCAGTTCTTC.

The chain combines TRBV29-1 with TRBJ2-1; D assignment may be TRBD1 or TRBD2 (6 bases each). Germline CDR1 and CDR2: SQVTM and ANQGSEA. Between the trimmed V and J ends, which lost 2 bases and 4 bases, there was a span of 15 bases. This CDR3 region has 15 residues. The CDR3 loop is CSVERGQSIYNEQFF. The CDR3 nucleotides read TGCAGCGTTGAACGGGGGCAGTCAATTTACAATGAGCAGTTCTTC.

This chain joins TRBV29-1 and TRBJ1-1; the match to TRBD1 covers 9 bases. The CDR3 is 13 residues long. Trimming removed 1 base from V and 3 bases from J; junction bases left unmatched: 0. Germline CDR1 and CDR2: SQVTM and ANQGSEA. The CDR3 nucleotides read TGCAGCGTTGAAGGGACAGGGGACACTGAAGCTTTCTTT. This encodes CSVEGTGDTEAFF.

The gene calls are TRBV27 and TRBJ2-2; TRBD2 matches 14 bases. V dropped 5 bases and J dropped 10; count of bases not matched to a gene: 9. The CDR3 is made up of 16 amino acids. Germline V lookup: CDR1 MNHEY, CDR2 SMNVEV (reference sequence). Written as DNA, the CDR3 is TGTGCCAGCAGTCTAGGGACTAGCGGGAGACGAGTGGAGCTGTTTTTT. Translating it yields CASSLGTSGRRVELFF.

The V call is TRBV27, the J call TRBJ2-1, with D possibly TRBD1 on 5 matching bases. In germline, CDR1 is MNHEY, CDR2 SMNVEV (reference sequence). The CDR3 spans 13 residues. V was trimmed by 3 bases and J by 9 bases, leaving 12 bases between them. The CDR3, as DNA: TGTGCCAGCAGTTTTACAGGCCGCGGTGAGCAGTTCTTC. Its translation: CASSFTGRGEQFF.

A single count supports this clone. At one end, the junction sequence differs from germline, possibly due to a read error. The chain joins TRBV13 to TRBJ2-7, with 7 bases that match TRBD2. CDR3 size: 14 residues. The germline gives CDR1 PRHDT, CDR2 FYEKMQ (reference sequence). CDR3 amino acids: CASSLAGTIYEQYF. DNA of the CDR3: TGTGCCAGCAGCTTAGCCGGGACTATCTACGAACAGTACTTC.

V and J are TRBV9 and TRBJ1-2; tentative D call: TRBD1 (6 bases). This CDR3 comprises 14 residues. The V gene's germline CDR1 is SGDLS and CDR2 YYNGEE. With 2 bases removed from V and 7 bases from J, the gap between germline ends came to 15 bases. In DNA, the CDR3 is TGTGCCAGCAGCGTCGGGGGGACACGCAGTGGCTACACCTTC. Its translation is CASSVGGTRSGYTF.

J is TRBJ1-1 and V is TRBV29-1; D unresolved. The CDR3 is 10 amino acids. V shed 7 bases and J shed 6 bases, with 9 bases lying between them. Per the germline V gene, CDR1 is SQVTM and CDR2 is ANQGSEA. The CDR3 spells CSAGVAEAFF. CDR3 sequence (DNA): TGCAGCGCCGGGGTTGCTGAAGCTTTCTTT.

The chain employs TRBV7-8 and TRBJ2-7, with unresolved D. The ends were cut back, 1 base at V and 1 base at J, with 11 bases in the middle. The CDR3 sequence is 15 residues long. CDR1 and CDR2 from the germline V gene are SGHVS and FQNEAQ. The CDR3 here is CASSLDPGTSYEQYF. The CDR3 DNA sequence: TGTGCCAGCAGCTTAGATCCAGGTACATCCTACGAGCAGTACTTC.

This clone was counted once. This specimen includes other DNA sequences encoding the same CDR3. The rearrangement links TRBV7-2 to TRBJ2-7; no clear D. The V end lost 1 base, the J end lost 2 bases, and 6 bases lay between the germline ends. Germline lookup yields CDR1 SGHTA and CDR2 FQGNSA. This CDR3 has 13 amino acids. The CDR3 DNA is TGTGCCAGCAGCTTAGATCGGGCCTACGAGCAGTACTTC. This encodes CASSLDRAYEQYF.

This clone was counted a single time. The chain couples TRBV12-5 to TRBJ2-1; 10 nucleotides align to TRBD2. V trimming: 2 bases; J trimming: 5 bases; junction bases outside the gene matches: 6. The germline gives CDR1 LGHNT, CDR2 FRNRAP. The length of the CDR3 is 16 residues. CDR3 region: CASGLPGTSDNNEQFF. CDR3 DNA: TGTGCTAGTGGTTTGCCGGGGACTAGCGACAACAATGAGCAGTTCTTC.

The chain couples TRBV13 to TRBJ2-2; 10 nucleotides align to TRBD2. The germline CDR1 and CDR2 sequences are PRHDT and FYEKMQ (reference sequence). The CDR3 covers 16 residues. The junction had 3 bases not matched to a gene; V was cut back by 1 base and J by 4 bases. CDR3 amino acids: CASSLEVAGGTGELFF. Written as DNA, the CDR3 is TGTGCCAGCAGCTTAGAAGTAGCGGGAGGCACCGGGGAGCTGTTTTTT. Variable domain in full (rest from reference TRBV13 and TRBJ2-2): AAGVIQSPRHLIKEKRETATLKCYPIPRHDTVYWYQQGPGQDPQFLISFYEKMQSDKGSIPDRFSAQQFSDYHSELNMSSLELGDSALYFCASSLEVAGGTGELFFGEGSRLTVL.

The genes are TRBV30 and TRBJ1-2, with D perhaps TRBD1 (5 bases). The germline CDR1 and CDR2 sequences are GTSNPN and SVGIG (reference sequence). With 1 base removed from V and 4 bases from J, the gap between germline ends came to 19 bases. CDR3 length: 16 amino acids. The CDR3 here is CAWSEPGLDPFYGYTF. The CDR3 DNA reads TGTGCCTGGAGTGAACCGGGGCTGGATCCTTTCTATGGCTACACCTTC.

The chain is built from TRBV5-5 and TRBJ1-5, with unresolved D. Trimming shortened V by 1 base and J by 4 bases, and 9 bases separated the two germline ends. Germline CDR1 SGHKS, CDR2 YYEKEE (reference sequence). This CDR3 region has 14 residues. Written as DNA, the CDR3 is TGTGCCAGCAGCTTGTTCACAGAGAATCAGCCCCAGCATTTT. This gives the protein CASSLFTENQPQHF. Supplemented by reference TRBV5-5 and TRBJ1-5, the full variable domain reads DAGVTQSPTHLIKTRGQQVTLRCSPISGHKSVSWYQQVLGQGPQFIFQYYEKEERGRGNFPDRFSARQFPNYSSELNVNALLLGDSALYLCASSLFTENQPQHFGDGTRLSIL.

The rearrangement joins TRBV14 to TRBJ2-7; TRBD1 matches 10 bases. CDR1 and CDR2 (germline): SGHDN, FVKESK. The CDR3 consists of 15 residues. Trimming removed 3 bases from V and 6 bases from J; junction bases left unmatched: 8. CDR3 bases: TGTGCCAGCAGCCAGCCGGGACAGGGGTATCGCGAGCAGTACTTC. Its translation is CASSQPGQGYREQYF.

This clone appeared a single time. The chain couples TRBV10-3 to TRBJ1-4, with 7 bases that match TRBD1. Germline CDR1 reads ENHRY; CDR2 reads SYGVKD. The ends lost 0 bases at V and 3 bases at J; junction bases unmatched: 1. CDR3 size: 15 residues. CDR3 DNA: TGTGCCATCAGTGAGTCTGGGACAGCTAATGAAAAACTGTTTTTT. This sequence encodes CAISESGTANEKLFF.

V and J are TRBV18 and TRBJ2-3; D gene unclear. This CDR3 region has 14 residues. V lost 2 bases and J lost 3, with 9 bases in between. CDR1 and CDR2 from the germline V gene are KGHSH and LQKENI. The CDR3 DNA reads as TGTGCCAGCTCACCAGGTGTAACGACAGATACGCAGTATTTT. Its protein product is CASSPGVTTDTQYF.

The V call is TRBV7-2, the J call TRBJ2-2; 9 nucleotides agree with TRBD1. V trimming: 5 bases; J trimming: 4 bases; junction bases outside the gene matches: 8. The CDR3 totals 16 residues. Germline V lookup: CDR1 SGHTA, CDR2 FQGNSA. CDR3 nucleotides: TGTGCCAGCAGCCATCCTAAGGGACAGGGCACCGGGGAGCTGTTTTTT. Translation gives CASSHPKGQGTGELFF.

The DNA of the CDR3 is TGTGCCAGCAGTTTAAACGACGAGCAGTACTTC. Protein sequence: CASSLNDEQYF. This rearrangement joins TRBV27 to TRBJ2-7; D gene unclear. This CDR3 contains 11 residues. Deletions cut 2 bases from V and 5 bases from J, with 4 bases between. Looked up from germline, CDR1 is MNHEY and CDR2 is SMNVEV (reference sequence).

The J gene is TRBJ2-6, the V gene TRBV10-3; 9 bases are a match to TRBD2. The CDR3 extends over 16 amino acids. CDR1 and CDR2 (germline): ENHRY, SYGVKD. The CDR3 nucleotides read TGTGCAGTGGCTAGCGGGACCTCGGGGGGGGCCAACGTCCTGACTTTC. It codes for CAVASGTSGGANVLTF.